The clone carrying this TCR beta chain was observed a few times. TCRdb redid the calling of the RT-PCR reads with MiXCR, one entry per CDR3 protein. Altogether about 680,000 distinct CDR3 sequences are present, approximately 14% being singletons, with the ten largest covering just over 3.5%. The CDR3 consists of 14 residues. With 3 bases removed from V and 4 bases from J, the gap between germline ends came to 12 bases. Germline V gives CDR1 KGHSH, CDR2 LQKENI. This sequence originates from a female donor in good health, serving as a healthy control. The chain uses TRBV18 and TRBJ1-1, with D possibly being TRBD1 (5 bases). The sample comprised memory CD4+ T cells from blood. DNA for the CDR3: TGTGCCAGCTCACCCGACCAGGGATCCACTGAAGCTTTCTTT. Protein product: CASSPDQGSTEAFF.